This is a list of T cell receptor beta chains from one sample in a study of immune characterization of retroperitoneal liposarcoma. A single record per CDR3 protein comes from TCRdb applying MiXCR to the PCR reads. The repertoire holds some 3,000 distinct CDR3 sequences, around 43% seen once, with roughly 42% in the top ten. The sample was tumor tissue. The receptors were sampled from a male donor with retroperitoneal liposarcoma. Each CDR3 is given with its conserved first and last residue. The D gene is left open where the match is weak. Rows may omit the clone size; those that give it use once, few, many or a size class.

>-|TRBJ1-1|TRBV6-4|-
TGTGCCAGCAGTGACAGGGTGAACACTGAAGCTTTCTTT
CASSDRVNTEAFF
>TRBD1|TRBJ2-1|TRBV6-6|-
TGTGCCAGCAGTTACGACAGGGGGCTGAACATTCAGTTCTTC
CASSYDRGLNIQFF
>-|TRBJ2-1|TRBV27|-
TGTGCCAGCAGTTTATCCGACAATGAGCAGTTCTTC
CASSLSDNEQFF
>-|TRBJ2-5|TRBV6-1|few
TGTGCCAGCAGTGAATTTGGCAGGGGAGTCGAAGAGACCCAGTACTTC
CASSEFGRGVEETQYF
>TRBD2|TRBJ2-4|TRBV7-3|-
TGTGCCAGCAGTCTTGACGGGACTAGCGGAAACATTCAGTACTTC
CASSLDGTSGNIQYF
>-|TRBJ2-4|TRBV12-3/TRBV12-4|hyperexpanded
TGTGCCAGCAGTTTATCTCCTCTTCCCCAAGTAGGCATTCAGTACTTC
CASSLSPLPQVGIQYF
>TRBD2|TRBJ2-1|TRBV6-1|-
TGTGCCAGCAGGACTAGCGGGAGTGGCGAGCAGTTCTTC
CASRTSGSGEQFF
>TRBD1|TRBJ1-2|TRBV6-1|few
TGTGCCAGCAGAGCCGGGACAGGGACCTCTAACTATGGCTACACCTTC
CASRAGTGTSNYGYTF
>-|TRBJ1-1|TRBV6-1|-
TGTGCCAGCAGTCAACAGGGAATTAACACTGAAGCTTTCTTT
CASSQQGINTEAFF
>TRBD1|TRBJ2-7|TRBV7-6|few
TGTGCCAGCAGCCTAGACAGGGGCGCCGCCTACGAGCAGTACTTC
CASSLDRGAAYEQYF
>TRBD1|TRBJ2-1|TRBV6-1|-
TGTGCCAGCAGTGGAGGGACAGGGGATGAGTTCTTC
CASSGGTGDEFF
>-|TRBJ2-3|TRBV7-6|-
TGTGCCAGCAGCTTAGCTTCGACGAGTGCAGATACGCAGTATTTT
CASSLASTSADTQYF
>-|TRBJ2-5|TRBV7-6|-
TGTGCCAGCAGCGCCCAGTGGGGCAGTGAGACCCAGTACTTC
CASSAQWGSETQYF
>-|TRBJ1-4|TRBV6-6|-
TGTGCCAGCAAACATGGTGAAAAACTGTTTTTT
CASKHGEKLFF
>-|TRBJ2-1|TRBV5-1|-
TGCGCCAGCAGCTTGGGGCAGCCTCCCTACAATGAGCAGTTCTTC
CASSLGQPPYNEQFF
>TRBD1|TRBJ2-1|TRBV11-3|-
TGTGCCAGCAGCTTAGTTGGGACGGGACAGTTTTACAATGAGCAGTTCTTC
CASSLVGTGQFYNEQFF
>TRBD2|TRBJ2-7|TRBV6-1|-
TGTGCCAGCAGTCCCGGGACTAGCGGATACAATGAGCAGTACTTC
CASSPGTSGYNEQYF
>-|TRBJ2-2|TRBV7-2|few
TGTGCCAGCAGCTTCAGAAGCACCGGGGAGCTGTTTTTT
CASSFRSTGELFF
>TRBD1|TRBJ2-2|TRBV6-1|-
TGTGCCAGCACTACCGACAGGGTCGGGAACACCGGGGAGCTGTTTTTT
CASTTDRVGNTGELFF
>TRBD1|TRBJ2-7|TRBV11-2|-
TGTGCCAGCAGACCAAGACCCGGGACAGGGGTCTACGAGCAGTACTTC
CASRPRPGTGVYEQYF
>TRBD2|TRBJ2-5|TRBV6-1|few
TGTGCCAGTTCGCGGGAGCGGTTTAACAAAGAGACCCAGTACTTC
CASSRERFNKETQYF
>TRBD2|TRBJ2-3|TRBV6-5|-
TGTGCCAGCAGTTATGAGCGGGAGCGCACAGATACGCAGTATTTT
CASSYERERTDTQYF
>-|TRBJ1-2|TRBV6-6|-
TGTGCCAGCCAGGCACCCAACTATGGCTACACCTTC
CASQAPNYGYTF
>-|TRBJ2-5|TRBV6-1|once
TGTGCCAGCAGAAGCGGACAGTTAGAGACCCAGTACTTC
CASRSGQLETQYF
>-|TRBJ2-7|TRBV7-2|medium-sized
TGTGCCAGCAGCCATTATAACTACAATGAGCAGTACTTC
CASSHYNYNEQYF
>-|TRBJ2-2|TRBV27|-
TGTGCCAGCAGTCCCCCGCGAGGGGAGCTGTTTTTT
CASSPPRGELFF
>TRBD1|TRBJ1-5|TRBV7-2|-
TGTGCCAGCAGCAATCGGGACAGAGATCAGCCCCAGCATTTT
CASSNRDRDQPQHF
>TRBD2|TRBJ2-5|TRBV12-3/TRBV12-4|few
TGTGCCAGCAGCTCGGGACTAGCGGGACAGGGAGAGACCCAGTACTTC
CASSSGLAGQGETQYF
>-|TRBJ2-1|TRBV6-1|medium-sized
TGTGCCAGCAGCCCAGCGACAGGAGAGGGAGAGGAGACCCAGTTCTTC
CASSPATGEGEETQFF
>-|TRBJ2-4|TRBV7-2|-
TGTGCCAGCAGCCCCCGGGTAAAAAACATTCAGTACTTC
CASSPRVKNIQYF
>-|TRBJ2-4|TRBV7-8|few
TGTGCCAGCAGCTCGCAGGGTACAGGAGACATTCAGTACTTC
CASSSQGTGDIQYF
>TRBD1|TRBJ2-3|TRBV6-1|few
TGTGCCAGCAGTCGCAACCAGGGGGACGGGGCAGATACGCAGTATTTT
CASSRNQGDGADTQYF
>-|TRBJ1-6|TRBV4-3|-
TGCGCCAGCAGCCAGGACCGGGACTCCAGAATTTCACCCCTCCACTTT
CASSQDRDSRISPLHF
>-|TRBJ2-3|TRBV6-5|-
TGTGCCAGCAGTTCCTGGTACACAGATACGCAGTATTTT
CASSSWYTDTQYF
>-|TRBJ1-2|TRBV5-1|-
TGCGCCAGCAGAGCAGCGCGTCGCTATGGCTACACCTTC
CASRAARRYGYTF
>-|TRBJ2-5|TRBV6-5|medium-sized
TGTGCCAGCAGTTACGGGGGCTGGGAGACCCAGTACTTC
CASSYGGWETQYF
>-|TRBJ1-5|TRBV6-1|-
TGTGCCAGCAGTGAAGCAATGGGGGGCAATCAGCCCCAGCATTTT
CASSEAMGGNQPQHF
>-|TRBJ1-4|TRBV7-6|medium-sized
TGTGCCAGCAGACGACTGGTAAATGAAAAACTGTTTTTT
CASRRLVNEKLFF
>-|TRBJ2-5|TRBV7-2|large
TGTGCCAGCAGCTTGTCAGGGTGGTCCGAGACCCAGTACTTC
CASSLSGWSETQYF
>TRBD1|TRBJ2-2|TRBV2|few
TGTGCCAGCACTCGAGACAGGGCGGGTACCGGGGAGCTGTTTTTT
CASTRDRAGTGELFF
>-|TRBJ2-5|TRBV7-2|medium-sized
TGTGCCAGCAGCTTAGATGGACCTTGGCGGGAGACCCAGTACTTC
CASSLDGPWRETQYF
>-|TRBJ2-2|TRBV7-2|once
TGTGCCAGCAGCCTAATGCAGGGACCCGGGGAGCTGTTTTTT
CASSLMQGPGELFF
>-|TRBJ2-3|TRBV7-8|-
TGTGCCAGCAGCTCGTGGGGCACAGATACGCAGTATTTT
CASSSWGTDTQYF
>-|TRBJ2-1|TRBV10-1|-
TGCGCCAGCAGTGAGGGAGCCGGGGGAGACTCCTACAATGAGCAGTTCTTC
CASSEGAGGDSYNEQFF
>TRBD1|TRBJ2-1|TRBV11-3|few
TGTGCCAGCAGGTTAATGGGACAGCGGTACTTC
CASRLMGQRYF
>-|TRBJ1-1|TRBV4-1|-
TGCGCCAGCAGCCAAGTAAGCCAGGGTCTGAGGACTGAAGCTTTCTTT
CASSQVSQGLRTEAFF
>TRBD2|TRBJ2-7|TRBV7-2|few
TGTGCCAGCAGCTGGACTAGCGGCTCCTACGAGCAGTACTTC
CASSWTSGSYEQYF
>TRBD2|TRBJ2-1|TRBV10-1|few
TGCGCCACGCACCAGACTAGCGGGAGAAACGAGCAGTTCTTC
CATHQTSGRNEQFF
>-|TRBJ2-1|TRBV7-3|medium-sized
TGTGCCAGCAGACGAGTACCTGAGCAGTTCTTC
CASRRVPEQFF
>-|TRBJ2-1|TRBV5-6|medium-sized
TGTGCCAGCAGCTTCATTGGAGGGCTGAGCTCCTACAATGAGCAGTTCTTC
CASSFIGGLSSYNEQFF
>-|TRBJ2-1|TRBV6-1|-
TGTGCCAGCAGTGAAGACACAAGGAATGAGCAGTTCTTC
CASSEDTRNEQFF
>-|TRBJ2-1|TRBV6-1|few
TGTGCCAGCCTGGCCCTCCAGAATGAGCAGTTCTTC
CASLALQNEQFF
>-|TRBJ1-1|TRBV12-3/TRBV12-4|medium-sized
TGTGCCAGCAGTTTTTCGGGTATGCTCACTGAAGCTTTCTTT
CASSFSGMLTEAFF